This is a list of T cell receptor beta chains from one sample in a study of molecular identifiers for immune sequencing clone quantification. TCRdb re-analysed the PCR reads in MiXCR, keeping a single row per CDR3 protein. The table shows under 350,000 distinct CDR3 sequences, with under 25% occurring only once. Sample: naive CD8+ T cells from blood, with Jurkat cell RNA spiked in. The receptors originated from a human donor in good health. Some libraries in this study had Jurkat cell RNA spiked in. CDR3s include the opening cysteine and the closing phenylalanine or tryptophan. The D gene is left open where the match is weak. Some rows mark clone size as missing; the rest say once, few, many or name a class of expanded clone.

-	TRBJ2-3	TRBV7-2	-	CASSFTVTAVTDTQYF	TGTGCCAGCAGCTTTACGGTTACGGCGGTCACAGATACGCAGTATTTT
-	TRBJ2-5	TRBV20-1	-	CSAREDLTRQETQYF	TGCAGTGCCAGAGAAGACCTTACCAGGCAAGAGACCCAGTACTTC
many	TRBJ2-6	TRBV7-7	-	CASSFCPGNAGANVLTF	TGTGCTAGCAGCTTTTGTCCAGGGAACGCTGGGGCCAACGTCCTGACTTTC
once	TRBJ2-7	TRBV3-1	-	CASSQVSGALYEQYF	TGTGCCAGCAGCCAAGTATCAGGGGCCCTCTACGAGCAGTACTTC
-	TRBJ2-3	TRBV7-2	TRBD2	CASSTDPGLAGYTDTQYF	TGTGCCAGCAGCACCGACCCGGGACTAGCGGGGTACACAGATACGCAGTATTTT
few	TRBJ2-1	TRBV6-2/TRBV6-3	-	CASSYSGADLSNEQFF	TGTGCCAGCAGTTACTCAGGTGCGGACCTCTCCAATGAGCAGTTCTTC
-	TRBJ1-2	TRBV19	TRBD1	CASIQTGQNWYGYTF	TGTGCCAGTATCCAGACAGGGCAAAATTGGTATGGCTACACCTTC
-	TRBJ1-6	TRBV12-3/TRBV12-4	-	CASTLGGGSPLHF	TGTGCCAGCACCCTCGGGGGAGGTTCACCCCTCCACTTT
few	TRBJ2-3	TRBV3-1	TRBD2	CASSLRLAGGMNTQYF	TGTGCCAGCAGCCTTCGACTAGCGGGGGGTATGAATACGCAGTATTTT
few	TRBJ1-4	TRBV7-6	-	CASSSPGNPGEKLFF	TGTGCCAGCAGCTCCCCGGGGAACCCTGGAGAAAAACTGTTTTTT
few	TRBJ2-7	TRBV4-3	-	CASSQERRSSYAQYF	TGCGCCAGCAGCCAAGAGCGTCGGAGCTCCTACGCGCAGTACTTC
few	TRBJ1-1	TRBV3-1	TRBD1	CASGYRGAEAFF	TGTGCCAGCGGATACAGGGGGGCCGAAGCTTTCTTT
many	TRBJ2-7	TRBV5-4	-	CASSFDGEQYF	TGTGCCAGCAGCTTCGACGGGGAGCAGTACTTC
once	TRBJ1-3	TRBV4-3	-	CAGSQGDGIYPLSGNTIYF	TGCGCCGGCAGCCAAGGCGACGGGATCTACCCCCTTTCTGGAAACACCATATATTTT
many	TRBJ2-5	TRBV2	-	CASSEAQEQETQYF	TGTGCCAGCAGTGAAGCCCAGGAGCAGGAGACCCAGTACTTC
few	TRBJ2-2	TRBV7-2	-	CASSQLGRTNTGELFF	TGTGCCAGCAGCCAATTGGGACGGACGAACACCGGGGAGCTGTTTTTT
few	TRBJ2-7	TRBV7-3	TRBD2	CASSQTVSGRNYEQYF	TGTGCCAGCAGCCAAACCGTTAGCGGGAGGAACTACGAGCAGTACTTC
few	TRBJ1-1	TRBV12-3/TRBV12-4	-	CASSLGQGPILNTEAFF	TGTGCCAGCAGTTTGGGGCAGGGTCCCATCCTCAACACTGAAGCTTTCTTT
many	TRBJ2-7	TRBV20-1	TRBD1	CSAVRDSTTYEQYF	TGCAGTGCGGTTCGGGACAGTACTACCTACGAGCAGTACTTC
few	TRBJ2-1	TRBV7-9	-	CASSPLDEQFF	TGTGCCAGCAGCCCCTTGGATGAGCAGTTCTTC
-	TRBJ2-1	TRBV11-2	-	CASSFRGATNNEQFF	TGTGCCAGCAGCTTTCGGGGGGCAACCAACAATGAGCAGTTCTTC
few	TRBJ2-3	TRBV25-1	-	CASSEWGESTDTQYF	TGTGCCAGCAGTGAATGGGGGGAAAGCACAGATACGCAGTATTTT
-	TRBJ1-5	TRBV19	-	CASTPGPREMYSNQPQHF	TGTGCCAGTACTCCCGGCCCCAGGGAGATGTATAGCAATCAGCCCCAGCATTTT
few	TRBJ2-7	TRBV27	-	CASSLRFSYEQYF	TGTGCCAGCAGTTTGAGGTTCTCCTACGAGCAGTACTTC
-	TRBJ1-5	TRBV12-3/TRBV12-4	-	CASSLFFGSNQPQHF	TGTGCCAGCAGTTTATTTTTCGGTAGCAATCAGCCCCAGCATTTT
many	TRBJ1-5	TRBV28	-	CASSFHQPQHF	TGTGCCAGCAGTTTCCATCAGCCCCAGCATTTT
-	TRBJ1-2	TRBV29-1	TRBD1	CSVEDLPLIYTPDKQGALFYGYTF	TGCAGCGTTGAAGACTTACCGCTCATATACACGCCAGATAAACAGGGGGCCCTTTTCTATGGCTACACCTTC
few	TRBJ2-6	TRBV9	-	CASSLTSGANVLTF	TGTGCCAGCAGCCTTACCTCTGGGGCCAACGTCCTGACTTTC
-	TRBJ2-7	TRBV2	-	CASSEFSAGSSYEQYF	TGTGCCAGCAGTGAGTTCTCGGCTGGGAGCTCCTACGAGCAGTACTTC
few	TRBJ2-7	TRBV19	-	CASRGTYTYEQYF	TGTGCCAGTAGGGGGACATATACCTACGAGCAGTACTTC
many	TRBJ1-1	TRBV9	-	CASSVGGRGNTEAFF	TGTGCCAGCAGCGTAGGGGGCAGGGGAAACACTGAAGCTTTCTTT
-	TRBJ2-1	TRBV4-1	-	CASSQDYGGNGEQFF	TGCGCCAGCAGCCAAGACTATGGGGGTAACGGTGAGCAGTTCTTC
few	TRBJ2-1	TRBV7-6	TRBD2	CASSTERGGLDNEQFF	TGTGCCAGCAGCACTGAGCGGGGGGGCCTAGACAATGAGCAGTTCTTC
-	TRBJ2-7	TRBV4-3	-	CASSPETGYLHERYF	TGCGCCAGCAGTCCCGAAACAGGGTATCTTCACGAGCGGTACTTC
-	TRBJ1-1	TRBV7-9	-	CASSLVGVEAFF	TGTGCCAGCAGCTTAGTGGGCGTAGAAGCTTTCTTT
many	TRBJ2-1	TRBV7-2	-	CASTRTYNEQFF	TGTGCCAGCACCCGTACCTACAATGAGCAGTTCTTC
-	TRBJ2-7	TRBV4-1	-	CASSQDTGAPYAQYF	TGCGCCAGCAGCCAAGATACAGGAGCCCCCTACGCGCAGTACTTC
many	TRBJ2-3	TRBV5-5	TRBD2	CASSLAGASFGTDTQYF	TGTGCCAGCAGCTTAGCGGGAGCGTCCTTCGGCACAGATACGCAGTATTTT
-	TRBJ2-1	TRBV20-1	-	CSARDFGRNERFF	TGCAGTGCTAGAGATTTTGGGCGCAATGAGCGGTTCTTC
many	TRBJ2-1	TRBV7-3	-	CASSSNSWGEQFF	TGTGCCAGCAGCTCGAACTCATGGGGTGAGCAGTTCTTC
many	TRBJ1-4	TRBV12-5	-	CASGLPPDGGSNEKLFF	TGTGCTAGTGGTTTGCCTCCGGATGGAGGGTCCAATGAAAAACTGTTTTTT
-	TRBJ1-5	TRBV6-2/TRBV6-3	TRBD1	CASSYGQGALSNQPQHF	TGTGCCAGCAGTTACGGACAGGGGGCCTTGAGCAATCAGCCCCAGCATTTT
many	TRBJ2-3	TRBV27	-	CASRTGYGTDTQYF	TGTGCCAGCCGTACAGGGTACGGGACAGATACGCAGTATTTT
few	TRBJ2-3	TRBV25-1	TRBD1	CASKGQTAHTQYF	TGTGCCAGCAAGGGACAGACCGCTCATACGCAGTATTTT
few	TRBJ2-1	TRBV19	TRBD2	CASEAGGTYNEQFF	TGTGCCAGTGAAGCGGGGGGAACCTACAATGAGCAGTTCTTC
many	TRBJ1-1	TRBV9	-	CASSEEGVLGTEAFF	TGTGCCAGCAGCGAGGAGGGGGTTCTTGGGACTGAAGCTTTCTTT
-	TRBJ2-3	TRBV24-1	TRBD1	CATSDLRGQGAVSDTQYF	TGTGCCACCAGTGATTTGCGGGGACAGGGGGCGGTTTCAGATACGCAGTATTTT
many	TRBJ2-3	TRBV19	TRBD1	CASSGTGGTDTQYF	TGTGCCAGCTCCGGGACAGGGGGCACAGATACGCAGTATTTT
-	TRBJ2-7	TRBV2	TRBD1	CASRLDRAEQYF	TGTGCCAGCAGACTCGACAGGGCCGAGCAGTACTTC
few	TRBJ2-4	TRBV4-2	TRBD2	CASSQDASWAGVAKNIQYF	TGTGCCAGCAGCCAAGACGCTTCTTGGGCGGGGGTAGCCAAAAACATTCAGTACTTC
few	TRBJ2-5	TRBV12-3/TRBV12-4	-	CASSADIQETQYF	TGTGCCAGCAGTGCGGACATACAAGAGACCCAGTACTTC
few	TRBJ2-2	TRBV27	TRBD2	CASSLYGRDGLAGTGELFF	TGTGCCAGCAGTTTGTATGGAAGGGATGGACTAGCGGGCACCGGGGAGCTGTTTTTT
-	TRBJ2-1	TRBV7-9	TRBD2	CASSLDSGGLYNEQFF	TGTGCCAGCAGCTTAGATAGCGGGGGGTTATACAATGAGCAGTTCTTC